The clone carrying this T cell receptor (beta chain) has a single count. The CDR3 sequence is 16 residues long. V lost 5 bases and J lost 2; bases outside the gene matches: 5. Germline loops: CDR1 SEHNR, CDR2 FQNEAQ (reference sequence). The data derive from a study of blood T cell repertoires in COVID-19. About the study: Sites across the United States, Italy and Spain contributed samples from acute and convalescent COVID-19. Nucleic acid was either cDNA or gDNA, and it came from T cells, B-cell-depleted T cells, or PBMCs.

Method: immunoSEQ multiplex PCR; TCRdb's copy keeps in-frame clones and lacks some. The repertoire holds 75,000 to 100,000 clones, with around 80% as singletons. This receptor was obtained from a human donor in a cohort sampled during active COVID-19. The chain carries TRBV7-9 and TRBJ2-1; TRBD2 aligns across 11 bases. Source material: peripheral blood. CDR3 coding DNA: TGTGCCAGCAGCGGAGAGACTAGCGGGACCTACAATGAGCAGTTCTTC. This encodes CASSGETSGTYNEQFF.